This T cell receptor (beta chain) was observed in a study of T cell changes during pregnancy in multiple sclerosis. CDR3 length: 14 residues. V shed 4 bases, J shed 6 bases, and the junction held 5 bases outside the gene matches. CDR1 and CDR2 (germline): SGHDN, FVKESK. Method: immunoSEQ multiplex PCR; TCRdb's copy keeps in-frame clones and lacks some. This repertoire shows 100,000 or so clones, 90% to 95% found once; its top ten account for approximately 1%. The sequence derives from a female donor with multiple sclerosis, enrolled in a pregnancy study. This material consisted of peripheral blood, taken before pregnancy. This chain joins TRBV14 and TRBJ1-4, with 7 bases aligning to TRBD1. CDR3: CASSLFRGDEKLFF. The CDR3 DNA reads TGTGCCAGCAGCCTCTTCAGGGGGGATGAAAAACTGTTTTTT.